This T cell receptor beta chain was profiled in a study of T cells in Graves' hyperthyroidism and ophthalmopathy. Germline values: CDR1 SGHRS, CDR2 YFSETQ. This CDR3 spans 13 amino acids. V was cut by 0 bases and J by 8 bases, with 9 bases left in between. Amplification yielded TCR beta CDR3 regions, with RNA transcripts as the source. A set of HTBI primers served as the primers for a first-round RT-PCR of the TCR CDR3. TCRdb re-analysed the multiplex PCR reads in MiXCR, keeping a single row per CDR3 protein. The sample comprises about 400,000 distinct CDR3 sequences, around 25% of which are singletons, and about 70% rests with the top ten. Hyperthyroidism patients were newly diagnosed, had disease duration under 2 months, and were aged 18 to 65 years.

J is TRBJ2-1 and V is TRBV5-1; D uncertain. This TCR came from a man between 50 and 59 years old with Graves' hyperthyroidism. Sequenced sample: blood. The CDR3 DNA follows: TGCGCCAGCAGCTTGGGCGGCCTAGATGAGCAGTTCTTC. Amino acid sequence: CASSLGGLDEQFF.